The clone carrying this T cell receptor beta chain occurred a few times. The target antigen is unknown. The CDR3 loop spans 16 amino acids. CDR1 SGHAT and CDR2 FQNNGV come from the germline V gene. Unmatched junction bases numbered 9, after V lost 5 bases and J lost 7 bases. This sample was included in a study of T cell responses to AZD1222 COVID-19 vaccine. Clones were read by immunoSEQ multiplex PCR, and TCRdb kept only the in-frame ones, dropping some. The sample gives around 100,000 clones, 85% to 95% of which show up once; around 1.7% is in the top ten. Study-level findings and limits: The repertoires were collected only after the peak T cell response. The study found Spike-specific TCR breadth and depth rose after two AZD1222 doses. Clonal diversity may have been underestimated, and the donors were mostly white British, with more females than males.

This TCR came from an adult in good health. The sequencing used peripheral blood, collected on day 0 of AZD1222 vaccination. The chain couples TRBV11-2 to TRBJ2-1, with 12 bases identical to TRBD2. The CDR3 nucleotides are TGTGCCAGCAGCGCCGCTAGCGGGAGGGCCAAAAATGAGCAGTTCTTC. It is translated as CASSAASGRAKNEQFF.